The 6 T cell receptor beta chains reported below all come from one sample, sequenced in a study of T cell responses to AZD1222 COVID-19 vaccine (dated by TCRdb to the early 2020s). The library was obtained by the immunoSEQ multiplex PCR assay. What TCRdb holds here is the immuneACCESS table cut down to in-frame rearrangements. Part of the clones is not present; checked against another copy, under half of the missing clones reflect an unresolved V gene, and the others are unexplained. The sample table contains about 99,000 clones; only one count was recorded for roughly 86% of them. The top ten clones comprise 2.5% to 3.5% of the sample. The time point tag for this specimen amounts to: about 28 days (+/-7) after the second vaccine dose. The treatment or condition label corresponds to: meningococcal conjugate vaccine given as trial control. The sample in question was peripheral blood, obtained 28 days after the second dose of the MenACWY control vaccine. The receptors here all came from an adult who received the MenACWY meningococcal vaccine as a control.

The chain's CDR3 is CASRRGGGFYEQYF. The CDR3 DNA reads TGTGCCAGCAGGCGGGGTGGGGGTTTCTACGAGCAGTACTTC. The chain employs TRBV27 and TRBJ2-7; TRBD2 might be the D (6 bases). Trimming took 6 bases from V and 3 from J, leaving 15 bases between them. CDR3 length: 14 amino acids. CDR1 and CDR2 from the germline V gene are MNHEY and SMNVEV (reference sequence).

In this sample, this clone turned up a few times. The chain links TRBV5-6 to TRBJ2-3; D is unresolved. Trimming removed 4 bases at V and 0 bases at J, with 9 bases between. The CDR3 has 14 amino acids. Germline loops: CDR1 SGHDT, CDR2 YYEEEE. The CDR3 spells CASSEDPSTDTQYF. The DNA of the CDR3 is TGTGCCAGCAGCGAGGACCCGAGCACAGATACGCAGTATTTT.

This rearrangement joins TRBV9 to TRBJ2-1; D not certain. The CDR3 runs to 16 residues. Germline loops: CDR1 SGDLS, CDR2 YYNGEE. The V gene lost 0 bases and the J gene lost 0 bases, with 10 bases spanning the gap. CDR3: CASSVDPGSSYNEQFF. For the CDR3, the DNA is TGTGCCAGCAGCGTAGATCCGGGCTCCTCCTACAATGAGCAGTTCTTC.

This sequence joins TRBV28 and TRBJ1-2, with D tentatively TRBD1 (6 bases). In germline, CDR1 is MDHEN, CDR2 SYDVKM. The CDR3 runs 17 residues. Trimming removed 4 bases at V and 2 bases at J, with 20 bases between. The chain's CDR3 is CASSSPGQGRLNYGYTF. The DNA for the CDR3 is TGTGCCAGCAGTTCACCAGGTCAGGGGAGATTGAACTATGGCTACACCTTC.

This chain joins TRBV14 and TRBJ2-7; D is possibly TRBD1 (6 bases). In germline, CDR1 is SGHDN, CDR2 FVKESK. V was shortened by 5 bases and J by 2 bases, with 13 bases between the two germline ends. CDR3 length: 14 residues. CDR3 loop: CASSSQGMTYEQYF. CDR3 coding DNA: TGTGCCAGCAGCAGTCAGGGGATGACCTACGAGCAGTACTTC.

This chain uses TRBV28 with TRBJ1-1, with unresolved D. The germline V gene has CDR1 MDHEN and CDR2 SYDVKM. Trimming took off 10 bases at V and 0 bases at J, with 12 bases between the two ends. The CDR3 has 13 amino acids. The CDR3 here is CATHFGVNTEAFF. The CDR3 region has the DNA TGTGCCACCCACTTTGGAGTGAACACTGAAGCTTTCTTT.